The subject of this entry is one T cell receptor beta chain. The antigen is undetermined. CD45RA-negative memory and CD45RA+ naive subsets were split from the CD4+ cells. Losses at the gene ends were 4 bases for V and 2 bases for J; bases not matched to a gene: 3. Germline lookup yields CDR1 SGDLS and CDR2 YYNGEE. This CDR3 is built from 15 residues. This entry comes from a study of shared clonotypes between healthy human individuals. Study as a whole: Per-donor plates numbered three CD4 naive, three CD4 memory, two CD8 naive and one CD8 memory.

The authors distributed each subset's genomic DNA evenly over several immunoSEQ plates. The data were produced by immunoSEQ multiplex PCR, yet TCRdb's version contains in-frame clones alone and is incomplete. The table has about a million clones, approximately 80% seen once; the top ten hold approximately 1.5%. Regarding the study as a whole: Rarefaction showed sorted-subset sequencing was incomplete despite large depth.

Sequencing was carried out using memory CD4+ T cells sorted from blood. Subset of the sample: CD45RA-negative fraction. The receptor comes from a man in his late teens or twenties in good health. This chain connects TRBV9 to TRBJ2-7; 13 nucleotides agree with TRBD2. CDR3 nucleotide sequence: TGTGCCAGCAGCTTCGGGACTAGCGGGACCTACGAGCAGTACTTC. This sequence encodes CASSFGTSGTYEQYF.